These 24 T cell receptor beta chains were all obtained from the same sample, sequenced in a study of neurological immune-mediated disorders. One entry per CDR3 protein results from TCRdb running MiXCR on the 5' RACE reads. The table records roughly 48,000 distinct CDR3 sequences, about 5.6% of them present only once. The sample comprised CD4+ T cells from blood. These receptors were collected from a young woman with multiple sclerosis.

The table lists this clonotype with many counts. The rearrangement links TRBV7-2 to TRBJ1-2; D call uncertain. Germline-derived CDR1 and CDR2 are SGHTA and FQGNSA. V was clipped by 5 bases and J by 9 bases, with 13 bases between them. CDR3 length equals 12 residues. Here the CDR3 reads CASSPNQESYTF. DNA of the CDR3: TGTGCCAGCAGCCCCAACCAGGAGAGCTACACCTTC.

This clonotype was detected many times. The chain couples TRBV6-5 to TRBJ2-5; 10 bases are shared with TRBD2. The trim removed 0 bases at V and 1 base at J, leaving 2 bases unmatched. The germline V gene encodes CDR1 MNHEY and CDR2 SVGAGI. This CDR3 region has 16 residues. CDR3 DNA sequence: TGTGCCAGCAGTTACTCGATAGCGGGGGGCCAAGAGACCCAGTACTTC. Amino acid sequence: CASSYSIAGGQETQYF.

This clonotype was recorded many times. The chain employs TRBV3-1 and TRBJ2-2; D gene ambiguous. CDR3 length: 16 residues. Germline CDR1 LGHDT, CDR2 YNNKEL (reference sequence). V was trimmed by 4 bases and J by 4 bases, leaving 16 bases between them. CDR3 DNA sequence: TGTGCCAGCAGCCTTGGGGTTACTTTCGGCACCGGGGAGCTGTTTTTT. Protein sequence: CASSLGVTFGTGELFF. The whole variable domain, remainder taken from reference TRBV3-1 and TRBJ2-2, is DTAVSQTPKYLVTQMGNDKSIKCEQNLGHDTMYWYKQDSKKFLKIMFSYNNKELIINETVPNRFSPKSPDKAHLNLHINSLELGDSAVYFCASSLGVTFGTGELFFGEGSRLTVL.

This clonotype was counted between two and nine times. The J gene is TRBJ1-1, the V gene TRBV18; D unresolved. Trimming shortened V by 1 base and J by 6 bases, and 12 bases separated the two germline ends. Germline V lookup: CDR1 KGHSH, CDR2 LQKENI. There are 14 residues in the CDR3. CDR3 coding DNA: TGTGCCAGCTCACCACGGCCCGGTGTGGCTGAAGCTTTCTTT. The encoded protein is CASSPRPGVAEAFF.

This clonotype was seen many times. This chain uses TRBV5-1 with TRBJ2-7; the D is unclear. The CDR3 sequence is 16 residues long. Germline V gene data show CDR1 as SGHRS and CDR2 as YFSETQ. Trimming shortened V by 1 base and J by 0 bases, and 14 bases separated the two germline ends. In nucleotides, the CDR3 is TGCGCCAGCAGCTTGATTTCGCAGGATTACTCCTACGAGCAGTACTTC. Its protein is CASSLISQDYSYEQYF.

This clonotype was picked up many times. The rearrangement uses TRBV7-2 and TRBJ1-1; D not certain. The CDR3 is 13 residues long. Germline loops: CDR1 SGHTA, CDR2 FQGNSA. Trimming left V 5 bases short and J 0 bases short, with 7 bases between. In nucleotides, the CDR3 is TGTGCCAGCAGCCAGGAAATGAACACTGAAGCTTTCTTT. Translating it yields CASSQEMNTEAFF.

This clonotype has a count of ten or more. V is TRBV7-2 and J is TRBJ2-1, with 7 bases that match TRBD2. Germline assignment: CDR1 SGHTA and CDR2 FQGNSA. This CDR3 is 15 amino acids long. The V and J ends lost 1 base and 7 bases, in that order; junction bases with no gene match: 7. In nucleotides, the CDR3 is TGTGCCAGCAGCTTAGATACAAGCGGGACTAATGAGCAGTTCTTC. The encoded protein is CASSLDTSGTNEQFF.

This clonotype occurred many times. The chain recombines TRBV7-8 with TRBJ2-5, with 8 bases aligning to TRBD1. Germline values: CDR1 SGHVS, CDR2 FQNEAQ. The V segment lost 0 bases and the J segment 1 base; nucleotides outside the gene matches: 7. The CDR3 is 17 residues long. The CDR3 reads CASSLATGGMGQETQYF. CDR3 nucleotides: TGTGCCAGCAGCTTAGCTACAGGGGGTATGGGCCAAGAGACCCAGTACTTC.

This clonotype was counted at least ten times. V is TRBV27 and J is TRBJ2-3, with 8 nucleotides matching TRBD1. CDR1 is MNHEY and CDR2 is SMNVEV in the germline V gene (reference sequence). The CDR3 sequence is 16 residues long. After removal of 6 bases from V and 2 bases from J, the junction contained 10 bases not matched to a gene. The CDR3 loop is CASSRIPGQATDTQYF. The CDR3, as DNA: TGTGCCAGCAGCCGTATACCGGGACAGGCCACAGATACGCAGTATTTT.

Ten or more counts support this clonotype. This chain connects TRBV5-1 to TRBJ1-2; tentative D call: TRBD1 (5 bases). V lost 0 bases and J 0 bases, leaving 9 bases between the germline ends. This CDR3 is built from 15 residues. CDR1 SGHRS and CDR2 YFSETQ come from the germline V gene. CDR3 in DNA: TGCGCCAGCAGCTTGGTAGACAGATCTAACTATGGCTACACCTTC. It yields the protein CASSLVDRSNYGYTF. The full variable domain, its missing parts supplied by reference TRBV5-1 and TRBJ1-2, is KAGVTQTPRYLIKTRGQQVTLSCSPISGHRSVSWYQQTPGQGLQFLFEYFSETQRNKGNFPGRFSGRQFSNSRSEMNVSTLELGDSALYLCASSLVDRSNYGYTFGSGTRLTVV.

This clonotype has ten or more counts. The rearrangement uses TRBV9 and TRBJ1-4, with D possibly TRBD1 on 5 matching bases. V was shortened by 2 bases and J by 0 bases, with 8 bases between the two germline ends. Germline V gene lookup returns CDR1 SGDLS and CDR2 YYNGEE. The CDR3 has 15 amino acids. The CDR3 is CASSVATATNEKLFF. DNA for the CDR3: TGTGCCAGCAGCGTTGCGACAGCAACTAATGAAAAACTGTTTTTT.

This clonotype has only a few counts. This chain joins TRBV5-1 and TRBJ1-1; 8 positions agree with TRBD1. CDR1 and CDR2 (germline): SGHRS, YFSETQ. V lost 4 bases and J lost 2; bases outside the gene matches: 1. This CDR3 spans 13 amino acids. The CDR3 DNA follows: TGCGCCAGCAGCGCAGGGGGCAACACTGAAGCTTTCTTT. Its protein is CASSAGGNTEAFF.

This clonotype has a count of ten or more. A read error is possible here, since a much larger clone lies one base away. The J gene is TRBJ2-1, the V gene TRBV20-1; 10 bases are a match to TRBD2. Trimming at V came to 5 bases and at J to 5 bases, leaving 6 bases not matched to a gene. The CDR3 loop spans 14 amino acids. Germline CDR1 and CDR2: DFQATT and SNEGSKA (reference sequence). In nucleotides, the CDR3 is TGCAGTGCTTACCTAGCGGGAGTTGACAATGAGCAGTTCTTC. This codes for CSAYLAGVDNEQFF.

This clonotype was found many times. The V gene is TRBV11-2, the J gene TRBJ2-2, with 7 bases fitting TRBD1. CDR1 SGHAT and CDR2 FQNNGV come from the germline V gene. This CDR3 contains 21 residues. After removal of 1 base from V and 1 base from J, the junction contained 18 bases not matched to a gene. The CDR3 sequence is CASSLAGILPRQGRNTGELFF. In nucleotides, the CDR3 is TGTGCCAGCAGCTTAGCCGGAATTCTTCCCAGACAGGGAAGGAACACCGGGGAGCTGTTTTTT.

This clonotype was observed many times. The rearrangement uses TRBV5-1 and TRBJ1-2; TRBD1 aligns across 8 bases. Germline CDR1 reads SGHRS; CDR2 reads YFSETQ. Losses at the gene ends were 7 bases for V and 4 bases for J; bases not matched to a gene: 12. This CDR3 comprises 15 residues. The DNA of the CDR3 is TGCGCCAGCTTAACTACGTTGGGACAGGCCTATGGCTACACCTTC. Translation: CASLTTLGQAYGYTF.

The sample holds many counts of this clonotype. V is TRBV5-1 and J is TRBJ1-2, with D uncertain. Germline CDR1 reads SGHRS; CDR2 reads YFSETQ. The CDR3 has 10 amino acids. The V end lost 4 bases, the J end lost 8 bases, and 6 bases lay between the germline ends. This CDR3 is CASSRLGYTF. CDR3 nucleotides: TGCGCCAGCAGCCGGCTCGGCTACACCTTC.

Many counts were recorded for this clonotype. This rearrangement joins TRBV18 to TRBJ2-5; D is perhaps TRBD2 (5 bases). V was clipped by 2 bases and J by 4 bases, with 8 bases between them. CDR1 is KGHSH and CDR2 is LQKENI in the germline V gene. The CDR3 has 13 amino acids. This CDR3 reads CASSPKGGETQYF. The CDR3 DNA sequence: TGTGCCAGCTCACCAAAAGGAGGAGAGACCCAGTACTTC.

This clonotype has at least ten counts. The CDR3 coding sequence is TGCAGCGTTGGGGAAGGGACAGGGGACATTACCGGGGAGCTGTTTTTT. Translated: CSVGEGTGDITGELFF. The chain recombines TRBV29-1 with TRBJ2-2; 10 nucleotides match TRBD1. The CDR3 is 16 amino acids. V dropped 4 bases and J dropped 5; count of bases not matched to a gene: 10. Germline V lookup: CDR1 SQVTM, CDR2 ANQGSEA.

This clonotype was counted at least ten times. This chain links TRBV9 with TRBJ2-2, with TRBD2 matching over 11 bases. This CDR3 contains 16 residues. CDR1 is SGDLS, CDR2 YYNGEE, per germline. The V and J ends lost 2 bases and 1 base, in that order; junction bases with no gene match: 1. The CDR3 spells CASSVGTSGNTGELFF. In DNA form, the CDR3 reads TGTGCCAGCAGCGTTGGGACTAGCGGGAACACCGGGGAGCTGTTTTTT.

This clonotype was found many times. V is TRBV12-3 or TRBV12-4 and J is TRBJ1-1; 11 bases agree with TRBD1. The ends lost 4 bases at V and 6 bases at J; junction bases unmatched: 4. The CDR3 covers 14 residues. CDR3 amino acids: CASSSLDRGPEAFF. The CDR3 coding sequence is TGTGCCAGCAGTTCGCTGGACAGGGGGCCTGAAGCTTTCTTT.

This clonotype was counted many times. The V gene is TRBV6-6, the J gene TRBJ2-7, with 9 bases aligning to TRBD1. This CDR3 has 14 amino acids. V lost 6 bases and J lost 4; bases outside the gene matches: 7. Germline V lookup: CDR1 MNHNY, CDR2 SVGAGI (reference sequence). CDR3 sequence reads: CASRTRQGVYEQYV. CDR3 nucleotides: TGTGCCAGCAGGACTCGACAGGGGGTATACGAGCAGTACGTC.

This clonotype appeared many times. The rearrangement links TRBV27 to TRBJ1-3; D is perhaps TRBD1 (5 bases). This CDR3 comprises 14 residues. V was trimmed by 6 bases and J by 2 bases, leaving 11 bases between them. The germline CDR1 and CDR2 sequences are MNHEY and SMNVEV (reference sequence). The CDR3 DNA reads TGTGCCAGCAGGGGGGGAGGCCCTGGAAACACCATATATTTT. As protein: CASRGGGPGNTIYF.

Many counts were recorded for this clonotype. The V gene is TRBV20-1, the J gene TRBJ1-2, with a weak D call TRBD1 (5 bases). The V and J ends lost 0 bases and 3 bases respectively, with 11 bases between them. The CDR3 contains 14 residues. CDR1 and CDR2 from the germline V gene are DFQATT and SNEGSKA (reference sequence). CDR3 protein: CSARDVRGYYGYTF. The CDR3 DNA reads TGCAGTGCTAGAGACGTTCGGGGGTACTATGGCTACACCTTC.

In its sample, this clonotype was seen many times. The genes are TRBV7-8 and TRBJ2-5; the D gene is possibly TRBD2 (6 bases). This CDR3 contains 15 residues. V was trimmed by 7 bases and J by 7 bases, leaving 22 bases between them. CDR1 and CDR2 (germline): SGHVS, FQNEAQ. CDR3 nucleotide sequence: TGTGCCAGCACCAAGACATGGGCGGGAACTAGGACCCAGTACTTC. This codes for CASTKTWAGTRTQYF.